This T cell receptor (beta chain) was sequenced during a study of cytomegalovirus exposure and HLA in healthy donors. Points from the study as a whole: Immune exposure information comprised only CMV serostatus. Links to common viral pathogens appeared, in a later analysis, for several of the most significant clusters.

CDR3 size: 16 residues. Germline V gene lookup returns CDR1 MNHEY and CDR2 SVGAGI. J was trimmed by 2 bases and V by 0 bases; bases with no gene match: 7. The PCR had 60 Vbeta and 13 Jbeta primers. Sequencing was performed with immunoSEQ multiplex PCR; in TCRdb, only in-frame clones are kept and a portion is missing. The sample holds a few hundred thousand clones, roughly four fifths seen once. In its sample, this clone was seen a few times. Its antigen is as yet unknown. The chain joins TRBV6-5 to TRBJ2-7, with 7 bases identical to TRBD1. The receptor was isolated from a woman aged 55 to 70 in good health and CMV-seropositive. Sequencing was performed on PBMCs. The CDR3 nucleotides are TGTGCCAGCAGTTACTCGAAACAGGGGTCGACCTACGAGCAGTACTTC. Translating it yields CASSYSKQGSTYEQYF.